The 26 T cell receptor beta chains below all came from one sample that was sequenced in a study of blood T cell repertoires in COVID-19. Profiled with immunoSEQ multiplex PCR; TCRdb holds only in-frame clones, not every one. The sample records some 400,000 clones, approximately 89% being singletons. The sequenced sample consisted of peripheral blood. Receptors were obtained from a woman between 25 and 40 years old with COVID-19, enrolled during active disease.

J is TRBJ2-2 and V is TRBV18, with 7 bases fitting TRBD1. V lost 6 bases, J lost 2 bases, and 6 bases stayed unmatched. The CDR3 length is 15 residues. Germline CDR1 KGHSH, CDR2 LQKENI. The chain's CDR3 is CASSRDSFNTGELFF. CDR3 bases: TGTGCCAGCTCTCGGGACAGCTTTAACACCGGGGAGCTGTTTTTT. Based on the CDR3 plus reference TRBV18 and TRBJ2-2, the full variable domain is NAGVMQNPRHLVRRRGQEARLRCSPMKGHSHVYWYRQLPEEGLKFMVYLQKENIIDESGMPKERFSAEFPKEGPSILRIQQVVRGDSAAYFCASSRDSFNTGELFFGEGSRLTVL.

CDR3 loop: CASSRAGLAGVLGELFF. The CDR3 region has the DNA TGTGCCAGCAGCCGAGCGGGACTAGCGGGAGTTCTTGGGGAGCTGTTTTTT. The rearrangement links TRBV5-6 to TRBJ2-2; 14 positions match TRBD2. The V gene's germline CDR1 is SGHDT and CDR2 YYEEEE. The CDR3 sequence is 17 residues long. After removal of 4 bases from V and 8 bases from J, the junction contained 10 bases not matched to a gene. Together with reference TRBV5-6 and TRBJ2-2, the CDR3 gives the full variable domain: DAGVTQSPTHLIKTRGQQVTLRCSPKSGHDTVSWYQQALGQGPQFIFQYYEEEERQRGNFPDRFSGHQFPNYSSELNVNALLLGDSALYLCASSRAGLAGVLGELFFGEGSRLTVL.

This rearrangement joins TRBV9 to TRBJ2-1; 12 bases line up with TRBD2. After removal of 4 bases from V and 7 bases from J, the junction contained 9 bases not matched to a gene. The CDR3 sequence is 16 residues long. Germline loops: CDR1 SGDLS, CDR2 YYNGEE. CDR3 region: CASSSQLAGGGNEQFF. The CDR3 DNA sequence: TGTGCCAGCAGCTCCCAGCTAGCGGGAGGGGGAAATGAGCAGTTCTTC.

This chain links TRBV6-5 with TRBJ2-5, with TRBD2 matching 11 bases. V dropped 6 bases and J dropped 3; count of bases not matched to a gene: 0. The germline V gene has CDR1 MNHEY and CDR2 SVGAGI. The CDR3 is 13 residues long. CDR3 loop: CASRLAGEETQYF. CDR3 coding DNA: TGTGCCAGCAGACTAGCGGGAGAAGAGACCCAGTACTTC.

The CDR3 coding sequence is TGTGCCAGCAGTTACTCCCCGTTCCCTAGAACGAGTGATACGCAGTATTTT. This codes for CASSYSPFPRTSDTQYF. The chain links TRBV6-2 or TRBV6-3 to TRBJ2-3; no reliable D call. The CDR3 is 17 residues long. Germline V gives CDR1 MNHEY, CDR2 SVGEGT. V was clipped by 0 bases and J by 6 bases, with 19 bases between them.

The chain recombines TRBV19 with TRBJ2-7; 11 bases match TRBD2. Germline trimming cut 5 bases from V and 3 bases from J; bases unmatched to any gene: 6. The CDR3 spans 15 residues. Per germline, CDR1 LNHDA and CDR2 SQIVND (reference sequence). CDR3 in DNA: TGTGCCAGTAGTCTCCGGACTAGCGGGCTCTACGAGCAGTACTTC. It translates to CASSLRTSGLYEQYF.

The V call is TRBV25-1, the J call TRBJ1-5; D is uncertain. CDR3 length: 13 residues. Trimming removed 3 bases at V and 2 bases at J, with 5 bases between. The V gene's germline CDR1 is MGHDK and CDR2 SYGVNS. This CDR3 is CASSEAGNQPQHF. DNA for the CDR3: TGTGCCAGCAGTGAGGCAGGCAATCAGCCCCAGCATTTT.

This rearrangement joins TRBV30 to TRBJ1-2; perhaps TRBD1 as D (5 bases). This CDR3 is built from 14 residues. The V gene's germline CDR1 is GTSNPN and CDR2 SVGIG (reference sequence). Trimming cost V 3 bases and J 0 bases, with 11 bases left between them. The DNA of the CDR3 is TGTGCCTGGAGGACAGCGCCTACTAACTATGGCTACACCTTC. Translated: CAWRTAPTNYGYTF.

This clone was detected ten times or more. V and J are TRBV4-1 and TRBJ2-1, with 10 bases identical to TRBD2. Trimming removed 1 base from V and 8 bases from J; junction bases left unmatched: 8. The CDR3 length is 16 residues. Per the germline V gene, CDR1 is MGHRA and CDR2 is YSYEKL. The CDR3 reads CASSQASGRASDEQFF. CDR3 bases: TGCGCCAGCAGCCAAGCCAGCGGGAGGGCGTCGGATGAGCAGTTCTTC.

The chain recombines TRBV3-1 (or the pseudogene TRBV3-2) with TRBJ1-2; 9 bases map to TRBD1. In germline, CDR1 is LGHDT, CDR2 YNNKEL (reference sequence). V gave up 6 bases and J gave up 2 bases; unmatched junction bases: 1. CDR3 size: 13 residues. CDR3 protein: CASRDRGNYGYTF. Here the CDR3 DNA reads TGTGCCAGCAGGGACAGGGGCAACTATGGCTACACCTTC.

This clone showed up just a few times. J is TRBJ2-7 and V is TRBV7-6; 9 bases fit TRBD2. CDR1 SGHVS and CDR2 FNYEAQ come from the germline V gene. Trimming at V came to 3 bases and at J to 6 bases, leaving 3 bases not matched to a gene. The CDR3 covers 13 residues. CDR3 amino acids: CASSFSGRGEQYF. CDR3 in DNA: TGTGCCAGCAGCTTTAGCGGGAGAGGCGAGCAGTACTTC.

The chain carries TRBV10-3 and TRBJ2-7, with 7 positions matching TRBD2. The CDR3 is 18 amino acids. Germline V gene lookup returns CDR1 ENHRY and CDR2 SYGVKD. The V gene end was trimmed by 10 bases and the J gene end by 0 bases; junction bases not matched to a gene: 21. CDR3 sequence: CAKPSEFTAGERSYEQYF. CDR3 DNA: TGTGCCAAACCTTCGGAGTTTACGGCGGGAGAGCGCTCCTACGAGCAGTACTTC.

The rearrangement links TRBV9 to TRBJ1-6; D gene uncertain. V lost 5 bases and J 6 bases, leaving 18 bases between the germline ends. The CDR3 totals 16 residues. The germline CDR1 and CDR2 sequences are SGDLS and YYNGEE. The CDR3 loop is CASSPDIKGPNSPLHF. CDR3 DNA sequence: TGTGCCAGCAGTCCCGACATTAAAGGCCCTAATTCACCCCTCCACTTT.

In the case of this clone: At one end the junction does not follow the germline gene, possibly because of a read error. The chain carries TRBV12-3 or TRBV12-4 and TRBJ1-1; tentatively, D is TRBD1 (6 bases). The CDR3 contains 11 residues. CDR3 residues: CASRTGTPLIF. For the CDR3, the DNA is TGTGCCAGCAGGACCGGGACACCGTTGATCTTT.

The chain combines TRBV2 with TRBJ1-2; D call uncertain. Deletions cut 3 bases from V and 2 bases from J, with 7 bases between. CDR3 size: 13 residues. Per germline, CDR1 SNHLY and CDR2 FYNNEI. CDR3 sequence: CASSDTPNYGYTF. The CDR3 DNA follows: TGTGCCAGCAGTGACACACCAAACTATGGCTACACCTTC. Variable domain in full (rest from reference TRBV2 and TRBJ1-2): EPEVTQTPSHQVTQMGQEVILRCVPISNHLYFYWYRQILGQKVEFLVSFYNNEISEKSEIFDDQFSVERPDGSNFTLKIRSTKLEDSAMYFCASSDTPNYGYTFGSGTRLTVV.

The rearrangement uses TRBV29-1 and TRBJ2-7; TRBD1 agrees at 11 bases. The CDR3 is 12 residues long. J was trimmed by 3 bases and V by 7 bases; bases with no gene match: 2. CDR1 is SQVTM and CDR2 is ANQGSEA in the germline V gene. In DNA form, the CDR3 reads TGCAGCGGGGGGACAGGGGGCTACGAGCAGTACTTC. This sequence encodes CSGGTGGYEQYF.

The chain joins TRBV29-1 to TRBJ2-5; TRBD1 is a possible D gene (7 bases). V lost 5 bases to trimming and J lost 4 bases, with 14 bases between them. The CDR3 consists of 13 residues. The germline CDR1 and CDR2 sequences are SQVTM and ANQGSEA. The CDR3: CSVSGGSGETQYF. The CDR3 DNA follows: TGCAGCGTTTCAGGGGGGAGTGGAGAGACCCAGTACTTC.

The chain carries TRBV5-4 and TRBJ2-7; weak D call: TRBD2 (6 bases). Germline CDR1 SGHNT, CDR2 YYREEE (reference sequence). V was clipped by 0 bases and J by 0 bases, with 13 bases between them. The CDR3 consists of 16 residues. The CDR3 reads CASSLGGGGASYEQYF. CDR3 bases: TGTGCCAGCAGCTTGGGAGGAGGCGGGGCCTCCTACGAGCAGTACTTC.

The gene calls are TRBV5-4 and TRBJ2-3; maybe TRBD1 (6 bases). Trimming left V 4 bases short and J 2 bases short, with 17 bases between. Looked up from germline, CDR1 is SGHNT and CDR2 is YYREEE (reference sequence). The CDR3 spans 16 residues. The DNA of the CDR3 is TGTGCCAGCAGCAACCTCGACAGGCCCTCCACAGATACGCAGTATTTT. Translated, it gives CASSNLDRPSTDTQYF.

V usage is TRBV28 and J usage is TRBJ2-5; D perhaps matches TRBD2 (6 bases). V lost 6 bases and J lost 1, with 18 bases in between. This CDR3 has 16 amino acids. Per germline, CDR1 MDHEN and CDR2 SYDVKM. CDR3 DNA sequence: TGTGCCAGCAGCCCATCCGGGAGTTACCTCCAAGAGACCCAGTACTTC. This sequence encodes CASSPSGSYLQETQYF. The whole variable domain, filled in from reference TRBV28 and TRBJ2-5, reads DVKVTQSSRYLVKRTGEKVFLECVQDMDHENMFWYRQDPGLGLRLIYFSYDVKMKEKGDIPEGYSVSREKKERFSLILESASTNQTSMYLCASSPSGSYLQETQYFGPGTRLLVL.

CDR3 residues: CASSWTLFGSYEQYF. In DNA, the CDR3 is TGTGCCAGCAGCTGGACACTCTTTGGGTCCTACGAGCAGTACTTC. This chain uses TRBV5-6 with TRBJ2-7; TRBD1 is a possible D gene (5 bases). V was pared by 3 bases and J by 1 base, with 14 bases between. The CDR3 length is 15 residues. Germline CDR1 SGHDT, CDR2 YYEEEE.

J is TRBJ2-1 and V is TRBV7-8; 7 positions agree with TRBD2. Germline V gene data show CDR1 as SGHVS and CDR2 as FQNEAQ. The CDR3 length is 16 residues. V was clipped by 5 bases and J by 3 bases; unmatched bases: 10. The CDR3 loop reads CASSPRTSGIYNEQFF. In nucleotides, the CDR3 is TGTGCCAGCAGCCCGCGAACCAGCGGGATCTACAATGAGCAGTTCTTC.

This clone was seen just once. This chain connects TRBV6-5 to TRBJ2-5; TRBD2 is a possible D gene (6 bases). The CDR3 length is 15 residues. V lost 2 bases to trimming and J lost 4 bases, with 14 bases between them. Germline CDR1 reads MNHEY; CDR2 reads SVGAGI. The CDR3 DNA sequence: TGTGCCAGCAGTTACCAGGGAGGATTGGGAGAGACCCAGTACTTC. This gives the protein CASSYQGGLGETQYF.

CDR3 nucleotides: TGTGCCAGCAAGCCGGAGCGGGGCTCCTACAATGAGCAGTTCTTC. Translated, it gives CASKPERGSYNEQFF. The chain carries TRBV11-2 and TRBJ2-1, with TRBD2 identical over 7 bases. From germline, CDR1 is SGHAT and CDR2 FQNNGV. J lost 0 bases, V lost 7 bases, and 6 bases had no gene match. CDR3 size: 15 residues.

V gene TRBV2 combines with J gene TRBJ2-5; 7 bases are shared with TRBD2. Germline CDR1 is SNHLY and CDR2 is FYNNEI. The CDR3 is 10 residues long. The ends lost 8 bases at V and 7 bases at J; junction bases unmatched: 1. The CDR3 nucleotides read TGTGCCAGCGGGAGGGGGACCCAGTACTTC. This encodes CASGRGTQYF.

This clone was detected only once. Relative to the germline gene, one junction end is altered; a read error may explain this. The chain combines TRBV10-2 with TRBJ2-7; TRBD2 might be the D (5 bases). Germline V gene data show CDR1 as WSHSY and CDR2 as SAAADI. CDR3 size: 11 residues. The CDR3 nucleotides read TGCGCCAGCATTGAGGACTCCGAGGAGTACTTC. It codes for CASIEDSEEYF.